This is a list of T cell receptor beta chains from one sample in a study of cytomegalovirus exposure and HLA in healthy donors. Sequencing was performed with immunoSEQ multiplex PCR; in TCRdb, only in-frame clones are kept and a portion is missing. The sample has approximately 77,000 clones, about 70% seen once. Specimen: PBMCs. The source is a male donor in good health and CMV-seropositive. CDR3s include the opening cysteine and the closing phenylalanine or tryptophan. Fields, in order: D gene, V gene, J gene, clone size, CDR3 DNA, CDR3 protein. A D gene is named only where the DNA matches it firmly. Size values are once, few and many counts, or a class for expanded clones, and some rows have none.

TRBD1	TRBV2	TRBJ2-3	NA	TGTGCCAGCAGTCCCGGGACAGGGCACACAGATACGCAGTATTTT	CASSPGTGHTDTQYF
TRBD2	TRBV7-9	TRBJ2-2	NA	TGTGCCAGCAGCTTAGCCCCGGGACTAGTCACCGGGGAGCTGTTTTTT	CASSLAPGLVTGELFF
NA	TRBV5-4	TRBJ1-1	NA	TGTGCCAGCAGCTTGGGGTTAGGGGAGAACACTGAAGCTTTCTTT	CASSLGLGENTEAFF
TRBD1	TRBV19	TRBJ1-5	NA	TGTGCCAGTAGTTCATATGGACAGGGAAGAGATCAGCCCCAGCATTTT	CASSSYGQGRDQPQHF
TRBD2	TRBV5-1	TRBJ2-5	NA	TGCGCCAGCAGCCGCCTAGCGGAGAACCAAGAGACCCAGTACTTC	CASSRLAENQETQYF
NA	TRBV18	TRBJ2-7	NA	TGTGCCAGCTCACCACCGCAGGGGTCCTACGAGCAGTACTTC	CASSPPQGSYEQYF
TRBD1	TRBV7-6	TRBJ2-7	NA	TGTGCCAGCAGTACCCTCGGGACAGGGAACGAGCAGTACTTC	CASSTLGTGNEQYF
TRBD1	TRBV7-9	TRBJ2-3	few	TGTGCCAGCAATCCGGGACAGGGGGCGGGAGATACGCAGTATTTT	CASNPGQGAGDTQYF
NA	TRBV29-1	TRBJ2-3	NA	TGCAGCGTTGCGACTGGCACAGATACGCAGTATTTT	CSVATGTDTQYF
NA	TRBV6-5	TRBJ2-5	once	TGTGCCAGCAGTTACTCGGTCAGGGCCCCGCGGTACTTC	CASSYSVRAPRYF
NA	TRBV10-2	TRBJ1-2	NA	TGCGCCAGCAGTGCCACAGGGAGCTATGGCTACACCTTC	CASSATGSYGYTF
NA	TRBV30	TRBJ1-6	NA	TGTGCCTGGAGCGAAGTGTTGGCCGATTCACCCCTCCACTTT	CAWSEVLADSPLHF
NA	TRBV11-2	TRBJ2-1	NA	TGTGCCAGCAGCTTACTTGTATCTTCCTACAATGAGCAGTTCTTC	CASSLLVSSYNEQFF
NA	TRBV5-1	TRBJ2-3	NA	TGCGCCAGCAGCTCCCCAGGTGGTTATACGCAGTATTTT	CASSSPGGYTQYF
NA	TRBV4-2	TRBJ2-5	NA	TGTGCCAGCAGCCAAGATTATCCTTGGTCGGCTCGAGCGGCGGGGGAGACCCAGTACTTC	CASSQDYPWSARAAGETQYF
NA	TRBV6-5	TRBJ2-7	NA	TGTGCCAGCATCAAGACCCTGGCGGGGTCCTACGAGCAGTACTTC	CASIKTLAGSYEQYF
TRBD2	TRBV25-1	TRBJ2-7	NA	TGTGCCAGCAGTGAATTAGGCGGGAGCATTAGGGAGCAGTACTTC	CASSELGGSIREQYF
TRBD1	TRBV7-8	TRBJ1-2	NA	TGTGCCAGCAGCTTATATCCCTTGGGGACAGGGGACTATGGCTACACCTTC	CASSLYPLGTGDYGYTF
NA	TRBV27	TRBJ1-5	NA	TGTGCCAGCAGTTTATCGCCAGGGGACAATCAGCCCCAGCATTTT	CASSLSPGDNQPQHF
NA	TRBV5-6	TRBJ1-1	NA	TGTGCCAGCAGCTTAAGGGGTTACATGAACACTGAAGCTTTCTTT	CASSLRGYMNTEAFF
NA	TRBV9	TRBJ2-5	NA	TGTGCCAGCAGCGCAGTTGAGGAAACCCAGTACTTC	CASSAVEETQYF
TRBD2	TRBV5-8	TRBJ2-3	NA	TGTGCCAGCAGCTTGGTTATGGCGGGAGGAGGAGATACGCAGTATTTT	CASSLVMAGGGDTQYF
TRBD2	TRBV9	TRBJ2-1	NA	TGTGCCAGCAGCGTAGGAGCGGGAGGTAGCGTTTTTGGTGAGCAGTTCTTC	CASSVGAGGSVFGEQFF